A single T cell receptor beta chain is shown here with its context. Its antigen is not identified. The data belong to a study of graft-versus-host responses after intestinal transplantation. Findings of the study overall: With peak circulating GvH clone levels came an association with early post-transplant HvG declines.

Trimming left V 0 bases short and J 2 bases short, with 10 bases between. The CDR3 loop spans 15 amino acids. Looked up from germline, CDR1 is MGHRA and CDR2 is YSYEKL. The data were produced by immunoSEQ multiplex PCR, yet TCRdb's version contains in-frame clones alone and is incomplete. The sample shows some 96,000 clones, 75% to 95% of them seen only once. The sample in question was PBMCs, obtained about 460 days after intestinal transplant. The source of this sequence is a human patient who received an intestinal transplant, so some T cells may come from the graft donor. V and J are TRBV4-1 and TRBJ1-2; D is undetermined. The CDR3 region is CASSQDRGGNYGYTF. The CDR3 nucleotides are TGCGCCAGCAGCCAAGATCGTGGCGGGAACTATGGCTACACCTTC.